This T cell receptor beta chain was found in a study of shared clonotypes between healthy human individuals. The CDR3 spans 15 residues. The germline V gene encodes CDR1 MNHNS and CDR2 SASEGT. J gave up 5 bases and V 1 base, and 2 bases lay outside the gene matches. Naive CD8 cells lacked CD45RO, underwent positive selection for CCR7 and left out terminally differentiated effector memory CD45RA+ cells. As regards this clone: What it recognizes is unknown.

Study-level points and caveats: Apart from blood, nothing was sampled; tissue repertoires likely differ.

Several immunoSEQ plates received, in even portions, the genomic DNA of each subset. Per the authors' pipeline: Owing to the provision of junction-only sequences devoid of quality scores by immunoSEQ, filtering differed. Assay: immunoSEQ multiplex PCR; the TCRdb copy retains only in-frame clones and omits some. V, J and clone size are those of that table, while D and trimming were read from the DNA. Here the sample spans about 680,000 clones, about 91% being singletons. The chain is built from TRBV6-1 and TRBJ1-1; TRBD1 matches 12 bases. The sample comprised naive CD8+ T cells sorted from blood. This TCR derives from a man aged 25-40 years in good health. In nucleotides, the CDR3 is TGTGCCAGCAGTGAAGAGGGACAGGGGGCAACTGAAGCTTTCTTT. This sequence encodes CASSEEGQGATEAFF.